This T cell receptor (beta chain) was sequenced in a study of CD8+ T cells in alopecia areata. Study-level findings and limits: Patients shared TCRs less clearly than mice did, possibly for HLA-related reasons.

The authors extracted RNA and reverse transcribed it into cDNA as the sequencing template. Profiled with immunoSEQ multiplex PCR; TCRdb holds only in-frame clones, not every one. The sample consists of about 120,000 clones, 35% to 45% of them appearing once. Remarks on this clone: Its antigen is not known.

Germline V gives CDR1 MDHEN, CDR2 SYDVKM. The CDR3 totals 15 residues. V dropped 4 bases and J dropped 0 bases, with 10 bases sitting between them. The J gene is TRBJ1-5, the V gene TRBV28; no clear D. The source material was CD4+ T cells sorted from blood. The clonotype comes from a human donor with alopecia areata. As DNA, the CDR3 is TGTGCCAGCAGTTACTCAGCAGGTAGCAATCAGCCCCAGCATTTT. It is translated as CASSYSAGSNQPQHF.